What follows are 15 T cell receptor beta chains derived from one specimen sequenced in a study of CD8 T cells in ankylosing spondylitis listed by TCRdb under 2017. Receptors were amplified or captured by 5' RACE. The listed sequencing device is Illumina HiSeq 2500. The raw public data were reprocessed by TCRdb itself: fastp quality trimming at Q25, MiXCR clonotype calling, in-frame beta chains only. Rows with a matching CDR3 protein are joined into one entry that keeps the most common DNA and genes. The sample table shows about 360,000 distinct CDR3 sequences, and approximately 15% are seen once. The top ten constitute roughly 1.1% of the sample. Sample: blood, either unsorted or a sorted T cell fraction (not recorded which). These receptors were collected from a male donor with ankylosing spondylitis or in good health (not recorded which).

This chain links TRBV30 with TRBJ2-4; weak D call: TRBD1 (6 bases). CDR1 and CDR2 (germline): GTSNPN, SVGIG (reference sequence). V was cut by 0 bases and J by 0 bases, with 12 bases left in between. CDR3 length equals 16 residues. In DNA, the CDR3 is TGTGCCTGGAGTGTACAGGGAAGTCTAGCCAAAAACATTCAGTACTTC. Encoded protein: CAWSVQGSLAKNIQYF.

This clonotype was detected ten times or more. The chain uses TRBV5-6 and TRBJ1-1, with a possible D match to TRBD1 (6 bases). This CDR3 region has 14 residues. Per the germline V gene, CDR1 is SGHDT and CDR2 is YYEEEE. V dropped 4 bases and J dropped 2 bases, with 12 bases sitting between them. The CDR3 nucleotides are TGTGCCAGCAGCCCAGGGACACAAAACACTGAAGCTTTCTTT. Translated: CASSPGTQNTEAFF.

The chain has TRBV4-1 and TRBJ1-2; 7 nucleotides agree with TRBD1. The germline V gene has CDR1 MGHRA and CDR2 YSYEKL. Trimming removed 1 base from V and 4 bases from J; junction bases left unmatched: 3. The length of the CDR3 is 14 residues. The CDR3, as DNA: TGCGCCAGCAGCCAAGTACAGGGGCTCTATGGCTACACCTTC. Protein product: CASSQVQGLYGYTF.

This clonotype appeared many times. The chain has TRBV10-3 and TRBJ1-1; D is unclear. The germline CDR1 and CDR2 sequences are ENHRY and SYGVKD. CDR3 size: 15 residues. The germline V and J ends were trimmed by 6 bases and 7 bases, with 21 bases remaining between them. The chain's CDR3 is CAIRELGHRLSEAFF. CDR3 nucleotide sequence: TGTGCCATCAGGGAGCTAGGGCATCGCCTAAGTGAAGCTTTCTTT.

The chain's CDR3 is CSARSGSNEQYF. In nucleotides, the CDR3 is TGCAGTGCTAGAAGCGGGAGCAACGAGCAGTACTTC. V is TRBV20-1 and J is TRBJ2-7, with TRBD2 matching over 8 bases. Germline trimming cut 2 bases from V and 5 bases from J; bases unmatched to any gene: 2. CDR1 is DFQATT, CDR2 SNEGSKA, per germline (reference sequence). The CDR3 totals 12 residues.

This chain uses TRBV5-1 with TRBJ2-1, with D possibly matching TRBD2 (6 bases). Germline V CDR1 and CDR2: SGHRS, YFSETQ. Trimming stripped 4 bases from V and 4 bases from J, with 12 bases between. This CDR3 has 14 residues. The CDR3 sequence: CASSNLAQYNEQFF. The CDR3 nucleotides read TGCGCCAGCAGCAATCTAGCGCAGTACAATGAGCAGTTCTTC.

V is TRBV20-1 and J is TRBJ1-5, with D perhaps matching TRBD1 (6 bases). Trimming removed 6 bases from V and 5 bases from J, with 20 bases in between. This CDR3 is built from 15 residues. The germline gives CDR1 DFQATT, CDR2 SNEGSKA (reference sequence). CDR3 DNA sequence: TGCAGTGCGATCCCAGGGGAGGGGGGGGATCAGCCCCAGCATTTT. As protein: CSAIPGEGGDQPQHF.

The gene calls are TRBV30 and TRBJ1-6, with D unclear. Per germline, CDR1 GTSNPN and CDR2 SVGIG (reference sequence). This CDR3 is built from 14 residues. The germline V and J ends were trimmed by 0 bases and 9 bases, with 12 bases remaining between them. The CDR3 DNA reads TGTGCCTGGAGTGTCCCGCGACTAGCTTCACCCCTCCACTTT. Translated, it gives CAWSVPRLASPLHF.

This clonotype occurred many times. This rearrangement joins TRBV10-3 to TRBJ2-1, with D possibly being TRBD2 (6 bases). The CDR3 length is 13 residues. V was shortened by 7 bases and J by 6 bases, with 13 bases between the two germline ends. Germline CDR1 and CDR2: ENHRY and SYGVKD. The CDR3 sequence is CAITPGTGNEQFF. The CDR3 DNA reads as TGTGCCATCACGCCGGGGACTGGCAATGAGCAGTTCTTC.

This clonotype was recorded a few times. In DNA, the CDR3 is TGTGCCAGCAGTGTCAACAGGAACACCGGGGAGCTGTTTTTT. Translation: CASSVNRNTGELFF. The chain has TRBV6-1 and TRBJ2-2; D remains unclear. The CDR3 is made up of 14 amino acids. Germline CDR1 MNHNS, CDR2 SASEGT. V lost 4 bases, J lost 1 base, and 7 bases lay in between.

This clonotype showed up just a few times. This chain connects TRBV29-1 to TRBJ2-7; 11 bases align to TRBD1. V lost 7 bases, J lost 3 bases, and 8 bases stayed unmatched. The CDR3 contains 14 residues. The germline CDR1 and CDR2 sequences are SQVTM and ANQGSEA. CDR3 residues: CSASPGTGGYEQYF. Here the CDR3 DNA reads TGCAGCGCTTCACCCGGGACAGGGGGCTACGAGCAGTACTTC.

This clonotype was detected a few times. The genes are TRBV15 and TRBJ2-3, with D perhaps TRBD1 (5 bases). Germline assignment: CDR1 LNHNV and CDR2 YYDKDF (reference sequence). V was trimmed by 0 bases and J by 6 bases, leaving 10 bases between them. The CDR3 totals 14 residues. CDR3 nucleotide sequence: TGTGCCACCAGCAGAGAGCCAGGGAAGGATACGCAGTATTTT. Its translation is CATSREPGKDTQYF. The variable domain in full, completed from reference TRBV15 and TRBJ2-3, reads DAMVIQNPRYQVTQFGKPVTLSCSQTLNHNVMYWYQQKSSQAPKLLFHYYDKDFNNEADTPDNFQSRRPNTSFCFLDIRSPGLGDTAMYLCATSREPGKDTQYFGPGTRLTVL.

This clonotype was seen more than once but under ten times. The chain carries TRBV7-7 and TRBJ2-1; 8 nucleotides agree with TRBD2. With 0 bases clipped from V and 5 bases from J, the junction kept 6 bases outside the gene matches. Germline CDR1 and CDR2: SSHAT and FNYEAQ (reference sequence). CDR3 length: 16 residues. The CDR3 sequence: CASSLAPAGVNNEQFF. In DNA, the CDR3 is TGTGCCAGCAGCTTAGCCCCAGCGGGGGTAAACAATGAGCAGTTCTTC.

The DNA of the CDR3 is TGCGCCAGCAGCCCGGGAGGCTTAGCTAACTATGGCTACACCTTC. Protein product: CASSPGGLANYGYTF. The chain carries TRBV5-1 and TRBJ1-2; D gene ambiguous. Germline CDR1 reads SGHRS; CDR2 reads YFSETQ. V was pared by 4 bases and J by 0 bases, with 13 bases between. The CDR3 is made up of 15 amino acids.

The V call is TRBV15, the J call TRBJ2-5; D is unresolved. The germline V and J ends were trimmed by 6 bases and 1 base, with 9 bases remaining between them. The CDR3 contains 13 residues. CDR1 is LNHNV and CDR2 is YYDKDF in the germline V gene (reference sequence). The DNA of the CDR3 is TGTGCCACCAGTCGAACGATCCAAGAGACCCAGTACTTC. Translating it yields CATSRTIQETQYF.